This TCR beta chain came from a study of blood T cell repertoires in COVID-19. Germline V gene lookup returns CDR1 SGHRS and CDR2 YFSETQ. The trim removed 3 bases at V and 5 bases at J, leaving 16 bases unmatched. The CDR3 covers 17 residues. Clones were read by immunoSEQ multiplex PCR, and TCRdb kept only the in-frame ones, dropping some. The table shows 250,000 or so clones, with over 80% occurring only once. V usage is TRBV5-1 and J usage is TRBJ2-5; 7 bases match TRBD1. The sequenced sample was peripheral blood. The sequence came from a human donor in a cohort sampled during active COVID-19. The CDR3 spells CASSSPGQPQPSETQYF. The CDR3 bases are TGCGCCAGCAGCTCACCGGGACAGCCCCAACCTTCGGAGACCCAGTACTTC.